This TCR beta chain originates from a study of CD8+CD57+ T cells in acquired aplastic anemia. Study at large: 3.2 ug was the average amount of DNA from sorted CD4+ and CD8+ cells. Read counts for CD4+ cells (from healthy donors) averaged about 10 million. Points from the study as a whole: Researchers reported that CD8+ Simpson's diversity was not significantly different in patients versus controls. There were some 30 CD8+ CDR3 sequences that occurred in both patients and controls.

This CDR3 is built from 14 residues. V lost 6 bases, J lost 9 bases, and 13 bases stayed unmatched. Germline CDR1 is MNHEY and CDR2 is SVGAGI. Many counts were recorded for this clonotype. Its antigen is not known. The template used for profiling TCR beta VDJ and CDR3 was genomic DNA. In TCRdb, the reads were re-called with MiXCR into one record per CDR3 protein. This sample has around 200,000 distinct CDR3 sequences, with about 59% found just once. This receptor was taken from a human donor in good health. Sequencing was done on a sample of sorted CD4+, CD8+, or CD8+CD57+ T cells (not recorded which) from PBMCs. This rearrangement joins TRBV6-5 to TRBJ2-5; 7 positions agree with TRBD1. The CDR3 bases are TGTGCCAGCAGATCCGGGACGGAAACAGGGGCCCAGTACTTC. This sequence encodes CASRSGTETGAQYF.